What follows are 17 T cell receptor beta chains derived from one specimen sequenced in a study of shared clonotypes between healthy human individuals. TCRdb's table, derived via immunoSEQ multiplex PCR, lists solely in-frame clones and lacks some. The table records about 330,000 clones, around nine tenths of them present only once. The sample comprised memory CD8+ T cells sorted from blood. Subset of the sample: CD45RO+ cells pooled with CCR7-negative TemRA cells. The receptor set was obtained from a man between 18 and 29 years old in good health.

This rearrangement joins TRBV28 to TRBJ2-5; D might be TRBD1 or TRBD2, each matching 5 bases. The germline V gene encodes CDR1 MDHEN and CDR2 SYDVKM. The CDR3 totals 17 residues. V was shortened by 6 bases and J by 2 bases, with 22 bases between the two germline ends. The CDR3 DNA reads TGTGCCAGCAGGGCACCCGGGACCGAGAACCCGCAAGAGACCCAGTACTTC. Translation gives CASRAPGTENPQETQYF.

This sequence joins TRBV2 and TRBJ2-3; D is unresolved. CDR3 size: 15 residues. CDR1 is SNHLY and CDR2 is FYNNEI in the germline V gene. The ends were cut back, 2 bases at V and 5 bases at J, with 14 bases in the middle. The CDR3 spells CASSESYLFGDTQYF. CDR3 coding DNA: TGTGCCAGCAGTGAATCCTACTTATTCGGAGATACGCAGTATTTT.

This clone was seen only once. The chain recombines TRBV7-2 with TRBJ2-7; no definite D call. Trimming removed 1 base at V and 0 bases at J, with 7 bases between. The CDR3 loop spans 14 amino acids. The germline CDR1 and CDR2 sequences are SGHTA and FQGNSA. CDR3 residues: CASSLGPDSYEQYF. As DNA, the CDR3 is TGTGCCAGCAGCTTAGGTCCTGACTCCTACGAGCAGTACTTC. The full variable domain, rest sourced from reference TRBV7-2 and TRBJ2-7, is GAGVSQSPSNKVTEKGKDVELRCDPISGHTALYWYRQSLGQGLEFLIYFQGNSAPDKSGLPSDRFSAERTGGSVSTLTIQRTQQEDSAVYLCASSLGPDSYEQYFGPGTRLTVT.

The genes are TRBV12-5 and TRBJ2-2, with D possibly being TRBD1 (6 bases). V dropped 7 bases and J dropped 2 bases, with 17 bases sitting between them. Germline V gene sequence: CDR1 LGHNT, CDR2 FRNRAP. The CDR3 has 16 amino acids. Here the CDR3 reads CASAQAGAANTGELFF. The CDR3 coding sequence is TGTGCTAGTGCCCAAGCAGGGGCCGCAAACACCGGGGAGCTGTTTTTT.

The V gene is TRBV7-2, the J gene TRBJ1-2; no clear D gene. Germline assignment: CDR1 SGHTA and CDR2 FQGNSA. CDR3 length equals 17 residues. Trimming removed 3 bases from V and 1 base from J, with 18 bases in between. CDR3 residues: CASSFVSQPVFNYGYTF. The CDR3, as DNA: TGTGCCAGCAGCTTTGTGAGTCAGCCTGTGTTTAACTATGGCTACACCTTC. Supplemented by reference TRBV7-2 and TRBJ1-2, the full variable domain reads GAGVSQSPSNKVTEKGKDVELRCDPISGHTALYWYRQSLGQGLEFLIYFQGNSAPDKSGLPSDRFSAERTGGSVSTLTIQRTQQEDSAVYLCASSFVSQPVFNYGYTFGSGTRLTVV.

In its sample, this clone was seen once. The gene calls are TRBV5-1 and TRBJ1-2; no clear D. The V gene's germline CDR1 is SGHRS and CDR2 YFSETQ. The CDR3 consists of 19 residues. The V and J ends lost 2 bases and 1 base respectively, with 24 bases between them. CDR3 sequence: CASSFFPSRRKCCNYGYTF. CDR3 nucleotides: TGCGCCAGCAGCTTTTTTCCTTCCAGGCGAAAATGCTGTAACTATGGCTACACCTTC. The full variable domain, completed using reference TRBV5-1 and TRBJ1-2, is KAGVTQTPRYLIKTRGQQVTLSCSPISGHRSVSWYQQTPGQGLQFLFEYFSETQRNKGNFPGRFSGRQFSNSRSEMNVSTLELGDSALYLCASSFFPSRRKCCNYGYTFGSGTRLTVV.

The CDR3 DNA sequence: TGCGCCAGCAGCCAAGATTCAGGGGAGGGGCAGCCCCAGCATTTT. Translating it yields CASSQDSGEGQPQHF. The rearrangement links TRBV4-1 to TRBJ1-5; D perhaps matches TRBD1 (6 bases). CDR1 and CDR2 from the germline V gene are MGHRA and YSYEKL. CDR3 size: 15 residues. Deletions cut 0 bases from V and 7 bases from J, with 13 bases between.

With regard to this clone: This specimen includes other DNA sequences encoding the same CDR3. CDR3 amino acids: CSVEDLGQGTEAFF. In nucleotides, the CDR3 is TGCAGCGTTGAAGATTTAGGACAGGGGACTGAAGCTTTCTTT. V is TRBV29-1 and J is TRBJ1-1; 9 bases line up with TRBD1. The CDR3 is 14 residues long. Germline lookup yields CDR1 SQVTM and CDR2 ANQGSEA. V lost 0 bases to trimming and J lost 5 bases; unmatched junction nucleotides: 4.

The chain employs TRBV6-5 and TRBJ1-1; D unclear. V was trimmed by 2 bases and J by 6 bases, leaving 13 bases between them. The germline V gene encodes CDR1 MNHEY and CDR2 SVGAGI. This CDR3 spans 14 amino acids. The CDR3 here is CASSYEGGSAEAFF. CDR3 nucleotides: TGTGCCAGCAGTTACGAGGGCGGGTCGGCTGAAGCTTTCTTT.

The chain has TRBV11-3 and TRBJ2-1; D not resolved. The V end was cut by 5 bases, the J end by 3 bases, with 8 bases between. Germline V gene data show CDR1 as SGHNT and CDR2 as YENEEA. The CDR3 loop spans 13 amino acids. CDR3 loop: CASSQGFYNEQFF. DNA for the CDR3: TGTGCCAGCAGCCAAGGGTTCTACAATGAGCAGTTCTTC.

The chain links TRBV6-5 to TRBJ2-1; 7 bases are a match to TRBD2. The J segment lost 5 bases and the V segment lost 5 bases, leaving 6 bases of the junction unmatched. The germline gives CDR1 MNHEY, CDR2 SVGAGI. The length of the CDR3 is 14 residues. The CDR3 protein is CASSPGGRDNEQFF. For the CDR3, the DNA is TGTGCCAGCAGTCCGGGGGGACGGGACAATGAGCAGTTCTTC.

The rearrangement links TRBV30 to TRBJ2-7; D is possibly TRBD1 (6 bases). The germline gives CDR1 GTSNPN, CDR2 SVGIG (reference sequence). The V gene lost 4 bases and the J gene lost 2 bases, with 12 bases spanning the gap. The CDR3 extends over 13 amino acids. The chain's CDR3 is CAWKNRDTYEQYF. Written as DNA, the CDR3 is TGTGCCTGGAAAAACAGGGATACCTACGAGCAGTACTTC. Full variable domain (missing parts from reference TRBV30 and TRBJ2-7): SQTIHQWPATLVQPVGSPLSLECTVEGTSNPNLYWYRQAAGRGLQLLFYSVGIGQISSEVPQNLSASRPQDRQFILSSKKLLLSDSGFYLCAWKNRDTYEQYFGPGTRLTVT.

This chain uses TRBV4-1 with TRBJ2-2; 7 bases agree with TRBD1. This CDR3 is built from 16 residues. V shed 1 base, J shed 3 bases, and the junction held 5 bases outside the gene matches. CDR1 is MGHRA, CDR2 YSYEKL, per germline. The CDR3 protein is CASSQGPGTDTGELFF. CDR3 DNA sequence: TGCGCCAGCAGCCAAGGCCCCGGGACAGACACCGGGGAGCTGTTTTTT.

The rearrangement uses TRBV2 and TRBJ2-2; D is tentatively TRBD1 or TRBD2 (5 bases each). Germline values: CDR1 SNHLY, CDR2 FYNNEI. With 8 bases removed from V and 0 bases from J, the gap between germline ends came to 10 bases. The CDR3 totals 14 residues. CDR3 region: CASLGDANTGELFF. CDR3 nucleotide sequence: TGTGCCAGCCTCGGGGACGCGAACACCGGGGAGCTGTTTTTT.

This clone was detected many times. The chain employs TRBV19 and TRBJ2-7, with no clear D. CDR3 size: 14 residues. The V gene's germline CDR1 is LNHDA and CDR2 SQIVND (reference sequence). Between the trimmed V and J ends, which lost 3 bases and 0 bases, there was a span of 9 bases. The CDR3 sequence is CASSITDSSYEQYF. CDR3 nucleotide sequence: TGTGCCAGTAGTATTACAGATAGCTCCTACGAGCAGTACTTC. Full variable domain (rest looked up from reference TRBV19 and TRBJ2-7): DGGITQSPKYLFRKEGQNVTLSCEQNLNHDAMYWYRQDPGQGLRLIYYSQIVNDFQKGDIAEGYSVSREKKESFPLTVTSAQKNPTAFYLCASSITDSSYEQYFGPGTRLTVT.

The chain couples TRBV7-9 to TRBJ2-1, with 10 bases matching TRBD2. Germline lookup yields CDR1 SEHNR and CDR2 FQNEAQ (reference sequence). The junction had 12 bases not matched to a gene; V was cut back by 5 bases and J by 8 bases. The CDR3 loop spans 16 amino acids. DNA of the CDR3: TGTGCCAGCAGCCTATCAGCGGGAGGGCCAGGGCATGAGCAGTTCTTC. Its translation: CASSLSAGGPGHEQFF.

This rearrangement joins TRBV5-4 to TRBJ2-5; D is ambiguous. Germline V lookup: CDR1 SGHNT, CDR2 YYREEE (reference sequence). The CDR3 runs to 14 residues. Trimming took off 0 bases at V and 5 bases at J, with 11 bases between the two ends. CDR3 protein: CASSLVGGGETQYF. The CDR3 region has the DNA TGTGCCAGCAGCTTGGTGGGCGGCGGTGAGACCCAGTACTTC.